The entry below gives a single T cell receptor (beta chain) sequence along with its context. The record originates from a study of response to subunit inactivated influenza vaccine. TCRdb re-called the RT-PCR reads with MiXCR, one entry per CDR3 protein. The top ten hold approximately 30% of the sample, which has 150,000 to 200,000 distinct CDR3 sequences, approximately 12% seen once. Germline lookup yields CDR1 SGDLS and CDR2 YYNGEE. The CDR3 length is 15 residues. V gave up 2 bases and J gave up 6 bases, with 16 bases separating them. The sample was also linked to a second study, of T cells expressing NK-cell markers. That paper notes: As the method of synthesis, 5'RACE template switching with UMIs yielded TCR beta cDNA. The study drew TCR beta repertoires from sorted CD3+CD56+NKG2C+, CD3+CD56+NKG2C- and CD3+CD56-NKG2C+ T cells. Dominant NKG2C+ clonotypes in six donors made up roughly 1.0-7.0% of CD8+ T cells. Several of the donors also had these clonotypes leading their CD3+CD56-NKG2C+ fraction.

Sample: CD8+ T cells sorted from PBMCs, taken roughly 12 days after vaccination. The chain joins TRBV9 to TRBJ2-3; the D gene could be TRBD1 or TRBD2 (5 bases each). The TCR was taken from a man in his fifties who received an inactivated influenza vaccine. CDR3 in DNA: TGTGCCAGCAGCGTCGAGGGGTTCGCAACGGATACGCAGTATTTT. It is translated as CASSVEGFATDTQYF.